This T cell receptor (beta chain) was observed in a study of PD-L1 blockade in urothelial cancer. Every PCR was spiked with synthetic TCR analog templates. Clones were sequenced by immunoSEQ multiplex PCR, and TCRdb holds only the in-frame ones, with some missing. The sample shows 65,000 to 80,000 clones, around four fifths of them seen only once. CDR3 size: 17 residues. The germline V gene encodes CDR1 SNHLY and CDR2 FYNNEI. The junction had 12 bases not matched to a gene; V was cut back by 5 bases and J by 2 bases. Study results and limitations: Durable benefit was linked to greater 3-week expansion of tumor-associated blood clones.

Notes on this clone: Antigen: not known.

This TCR came from a man between 65 and 80 years old with urothelial cancer. The sequencing used PBMCs, collected around atezolizumab (anti-PD-L1) treatment. J is TRBJ2-3 and V is TRBV2; TRBD2 aligns across 8 bases. CDR3 sequence reads: CASSLGPLAGTTDTQYF. CDR3 nucleotide sequence: TGTGCCAGCAGTCTAGGGCCCCTAGCGGGCACCACAGATACGCAGTATTTT.